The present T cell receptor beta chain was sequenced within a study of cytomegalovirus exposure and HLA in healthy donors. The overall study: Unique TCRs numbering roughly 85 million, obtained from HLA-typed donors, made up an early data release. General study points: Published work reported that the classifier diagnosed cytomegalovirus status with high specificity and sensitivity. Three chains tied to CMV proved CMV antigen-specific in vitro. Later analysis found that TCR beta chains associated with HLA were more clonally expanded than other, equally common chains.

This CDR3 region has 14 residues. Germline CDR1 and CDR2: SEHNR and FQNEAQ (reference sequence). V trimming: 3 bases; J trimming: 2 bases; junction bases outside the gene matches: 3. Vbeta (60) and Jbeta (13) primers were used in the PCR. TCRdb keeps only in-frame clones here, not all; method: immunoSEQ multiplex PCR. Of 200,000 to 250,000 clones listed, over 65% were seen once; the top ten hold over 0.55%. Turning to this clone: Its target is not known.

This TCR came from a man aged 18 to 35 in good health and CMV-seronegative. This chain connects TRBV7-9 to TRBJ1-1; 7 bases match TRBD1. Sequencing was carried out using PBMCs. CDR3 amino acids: CASSFRDRNTEAFF. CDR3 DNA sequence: TGTGCCAGCAGCTTTAGGGACAGAAACACTGAAGCTTTCTTT.